The 32 T cell receptor beta chains below were found in one sample sequenced in a study of T cells after yellow fever vaccination. Each CDR3 protein is one row after TCRdb ran MiXCR on the 5' RACE reads. Among under 150,000 distinct CDR3 sequences listed, over 7% were seen once. Here the sequenced sample was CD4+ T cells sorted from PBMCs, taken 5 days after the yellow fever booster vaccination. The receptors originated from a man aged 25 to 40 who received the YFV17D yellow fever vaccine.

This sequence joins TRBV19 and TRBJ2-1; D remains unclear. The V gene lost 6 bases and the J gene lost 0 bases, with 9 bases spanning the gap. Germline V gives CDR1 LNHDA, CDR2 SQIVND (reference sequence). The CDR3 is made up of 14 amino acids. CDR3 bases: TGTGCCAGTAGGCAAGGAAGCTCCTACAATGAGCAGTTCTTC. Encoded protein: CASRQGSSYNEQFF.

This clonotype was seen a handful of times. The V call is TRBV29-1, the J call TRBJ2-5, with TRBD1 matching over 8 bases. The CDR3 sequence is 14 residues long. Germline V gene lookup returns CDR1 SQVTM and CDR2 ANQGSEA. Trimming at V came to 4 bases and at J to 4 bases, leaving 8 bases not matched to a gene. The CDR3 DNA reads TGCAGCGTTGGGGGGACAGGAAGCGGAGAGACCCAGTACTTC. It is translated as CSVGGTGSGETQYF.

The chain uses TRBV7-6 and TRBJ2-7; D is possibly TRBD1 (6 bases). Trimming shortened V by 8 bases and J by 1 base, and 18 bases separated the two germline ends. Looked up from germline, CDR1 is SGHVS and CDR2 is FNYEAQ. The CDR3 sequence is 15 residues long. In nucleotides, the CDR3 is TGTGCCAGCGGGACACTAGGAACGGGGTCCTACGAGCAGTACTTC. Translating it yields CASGTLGTGSYEQYF.

This clonotype was detected many times. The rearrangement joins TRBV11-2 to TRBJ2-7; no clear D gene. V was shortened by 5 bases and J by 0 bases, with 23 bases between the two germline ends. This CDR3 has 18 amino acids. The germline CDR1 and CDR2 sequences are SGHAT and FQNNGV. CDR3 nucleotide sequence: TGTGCCAGCAGCGAAGGAATAAAGACGCCGACCAGCTCCTACGAGCAGTACTTC. Translated: CASSEGIKTPTSSYEQYF.

Concerning this clonotype itself: A much bigger clone sits one base away, suggesting this may be a read error. CDR3 sequence (DNA): TGCAGTGCTAATCGACAGGGGATTAATGGCTACACCTTC. It yields the protein CSANRQGINGYTF. The chain carries TRBV20-1 and TRBJ1-2; 8 nucleotides match TRBD1. V was pared by 4 bases and J by 6 bases, with 7 bases of the junction left unmatched. The CDR3 totals 13 residues. The V gene's germline CDR1 is DFQATT and CDR2 SNEGSKA (reference sequence).

The sample holds many counts of this clonotype. The gene calls are TRBV12-3 or TRBV12-4 and TRBJ2-5, with D possibly being TRBD1 (6 bases). V lost 0 bases, J lost 1 base, and 9 bases lay in between. CDR3 length: 15 amino acids. The chain's CDR3 is CASSLATGFQETQYF. For the CDR3, the DNA is TGTGCCAGCAGTTTAGCTACAGGGTTCCAAGAGACCCAGTACTTC.

This clonotype was counted ten times or more. The rearrangement joins TRBV18 to TRBJ2-3; possibly TRBD1 or TRBD2 for D (5 bases each). CDR1 is KGHSH, CDR2 LQKENI, per germline. The CDR3 has 13 amino acids. V shed 4 bases and J shed 5 bases, with 10 bases lying between them. For the CDR3, the DNA is TGTGCCAGCTCACAACGGGGCGGAGATACGCAGTATTTT. It yields the protein CASSQRGGDTQYF.

This clonotype was observed at least ten times. V usage is TRBV12-3 or TRBV12-4 and J usage is TRBJ1-1; D is perhaps TRBD1 (5 bases). V was cut by 6 bases and J by 11 bases, with 16 bases left in between. There are 12 residues in the CDR3. The CDR3: CASSPDQGKAFF. The CDR3 DNA is TGTGCCAGCAGCCCTGATCAGGGTAAGGCTTTCTTT.

This clonotype was counted at least ten times. For the CDR3, the DNA is TGTGCCAGCAGCCAAGGCGGGACAGGGGCGTCGGTTGAGCAGTTCTTC. It codes for CASSQGGTGASVEQFF. The rearrangement joins TRBV3-1 to TRBJ2-1; 10 bases match TRBD1. Looked up from germline, CDR1 is LGHDT and CDR2 is YNNKEL (reference sequence). V trimming: 1 base; J trimming: 9 bases; junction bases outside the gene matches: 9. The CDR3 is 16 amino acids.

In its sample, this clonotype was seen many times. The V call is TRBV3-1, the J call TRBJ2-7; the D gene is possibly TRBD2 (5 bases). CDR1 and CDR2 from the germline V gene are LGHDT and YNNKEL (reference sequence). The CDR3 consists of 14 residues. The V and J ends lost 4 bases and 5 bases respectively, with 15 bases between them. CDR3 residues: CASSRGEGRHEQYF. Written as DNA, the CDR3 is TGTGCCAGCAGCCGGGGAGAAGGGCGCCACGAGCAGTACTTC.

The sample holds many counts of this clonotype. V and J are TRBV7-2 and TRBJ2-3, with TRBD2 matching over 8 bases. Germline V lookup: CDR1 SGHTA, CDR2 FQGNSA. V dropped 2 bases and J dropped 3; count of bases not matched to a gene: 7. This CDR3 is 16 amino acids long. This CDR3 is CASSLTGGHGTDTQYF. The CDR3 DNA reads as TGTGCCAGCAGCTTAACGGGAGGGCATGGTACAGATACGCAGTATTTT. The complete variable domain, with remaining parts taken from reference TRBV7-2 and TRBJ2-3, reads GAGVSQSPSNKVTEKGKDVELRCDPISGHTALYWYRQSLGQGLEFLIYFQGNSAPDKSGLPSDRFSAERTGGSVSTLTIQRTQQEDSAVYLCASSLTGGHGTDTQYFGPGTRLTVL.

This chain connects TRBV27 to TRBJ2-7; 8 nucleotides agree with TRBD1. J gave up 2 bases and V 0 bases, and 3 bases lay outside the gene matches. The CDR3 is 15 amino acids. Germline CDR1 and CDR2: MNHEY and SMNVEV (reference sequence). The CDR3 is CASSLSNRGTYEQYF. The CDR3 DNA follows: TGTGCCAGCAGTTTATCCAACAGGGGGACCTACGAGCAGTACTTC.

This clonotype was recorded a few times. The rearrangement joins TRBV7-2 to TRBJ2-1; D ambiguous. CDR1 and CDR2 (germline): SGHTA, FQGNSA. The V gene lost 6 bases and the J gene lost 4 bases, with 4 bases spanning the gap. The CDR3 covers 11 residues. The CDR3 protein is CASRNYNEQFF. The CDR3, as DNA: TGTGCCAGCAGAAATTACAATGAGCAGTTCTTC.

This clonotype has a count of ten or more. The chain has TRBV29-1 and TRBJ2-6, with TRBD2 matching over 7 bases. V dropped 7 bases and J dropped 1; count of bases not matched to a gene: 7. This CDR3 is built from 15 residues. Per the germline V gene, CDR1 is SQVTM and CDR2 is ANQGSEA. This CDR3 is CSAGEGRSGANVLTF. The CDR3 nucleotides are TGCAGCGCCGGGGAGGGCAGATCTGGGGCCAACGTCCTGACTTTC. Filled out from reference TRBV29-1 and TRBJ2-6, the complete variable domain reads SAVISQKPSRDICQRGTSLTIQCQVDSQVTMMFWYRQQPGQSLTLIATANQGSEATYESGFVIDKFPISRPNLTFSTLTVSNMSPEDSSIYLCSAGEGRSGANVLTFGAGSRLTVL.

This clonotype was recorded at least ten times. V gene TRBV7-3 combines with J gene TRBJ2-1; D may correspond to TRBD1 or TRBD2 (5 bases each). Germline CDR1 and CDR2: SGHTA and FQGTGA. The CDR3 has 16 amino acids. The germline V and J ends were trimmed by 5 bases and 4 bases, with 18 bases remaining between them. For the CDR3, the DNA is TGTGCCAGCAGCCAAGGATTGGTGGGGGATTACAATGAGCAGTTCTTC. Amino acid sequence: CASSQGLVGDYNEQFF.

The sample holds many counts of this clonotype. This sequence joins TRBV5-1 and TRBJ2-1; TRBD2 agrees at 8 bases. The CDR3 has 16 residues. Per the germline V gene, CDR1 is SGHRS and CDR2 is YFSETQ. V shed 4 bases, J shed 4 bases, and the junction held 10 bases outside the gene matches. The CDR3 loop is CASSPTGTSGYNEQFF. CDR3 sequence (DNA): TGCGCCAGCAGCCCCACCGGGACTAGTGGGTACAATGAGCAGTTCTTC. The variable domain in full, with the rest retrieved from reference TRBV5-1 and TRBJ2-1, is KAGVTQTPRYLIKTRGQQVTLSCSPISGHRSVSWYQQTPGQGLQFLFEYFSETQRNKGNFPGRFSGRQFSNSRSEMNVSTLELGDSALYLCASSPTGTSGYNEQFFGPGTRLTVL.

This clonotype was seen at least ten times. The chain combines TRBV10-3 with TRBJ2-5, with TRBD1 matching 9 bases. V dropped 4 bases and J dropped 3; count of bases not matched to a gene: 0. Germline loops: CDR1 ENHRY, CDR2 SYGVKD. This CDR3 has 13 residues. The CDR3 loop reads CAISGTGEETQYF. In DNA, the CDR3 is TGTGCCATCAGTGGGACAGGGGAAGAGACCCAGTACTTC.

This clonotype has more than one count but fewer than ten. The chain has TRBV7-2 and TRBJ1-6; no definite D call. V dropped 7 bases and J dropped 10 bases, with 11 bases sitting between them. Germline values: CDR1 SGHTA, CDR2 FQGNSA. The CDR3 is 12 amino acids. The CDR3 reads CASNVNSSPLHF. The CDR3 DNA reads as TGTGCCAGCAACGTAAACAGCTCACCCCTCCACTTT.

This rearrangement joins TRBV11-2 to TRBJ2-1; D not resolved. Looked up from germline, CDR1 is SGHAT and CDR2 is FQNNGV. The V and J ends lost 2 bases and 10 bases respectively, with 9 bases between them. The CDR3 runs to 12 residues. The CDR3 region has the DNA TGTGCCAGCAGCTTACGTCTTTTAGAGCAGTTCTTC. It codes for CASSLRLLEQFF.

Concerning this clonotype: A junction boundary mismatches the germline segment, possibly from a read error. The chain is built from TRBV27 and TRBJ2-7, with 8 bases matching TRBD1. Germline CDR1 and CDR2: MNHEY and SMNVEV (reference sequence). The length of the CDR3 is 15 residues. The CDR3 nucleotides read TGTTCCAGCAGTTTATCCAACAGGGGGACCTACGAGCAGTACTTC. It translates to CSSSLSNRGTYEQYF.

There are many counts of this clonotype. The chain combines TRBV29-1 with TRBJ2-7; D may be TRBD1 (6 bases). The V end was cut by 4 bases, the J end by 6 bases, with 16 bases between. The CDR3 is 13 amino acids. Per the germline V gene, CDR1 is SQVTM and CDR2 is ANQGSEA. The CDR3 nucleotides are TGCAGCGTTGGGGGGCTATCCGGGGCCGAGCAGTACTTC. Translated, it gives CSVGGLSGAEQYF.

The sample holds many counts of this clonotype. Written as DNA, the CDR3 is TGTGCCAGCAGTTTATCATTTATCGGGGGGGCGACCTACAATGAGCAGTTCTTC. This translates into CASSLSFIGGATYNEQFF. The rearrangement joins TRBV28 to TRBJ2-1; TRBD2 matches 8 bases. Germline-derived CDR1 and CDR2 are MDHEN and SYDVKM. The CDR3 runs to 18 residues. The J segment lost 2 bases and the V segment lost 1 base, leaving 10 bases of the junction unmatched.

This clonotype has a count of ten or more. V is TRBV12-3 or TRBV12-4 and J is TRBJ1-3; D gene ambiguous. The CDR3 is 13 amino acids. V lost 6 bases to trimming and J lost 1 base, with 7 bases between them. The CDR3 loop reads CASRQRSGNTIYF. CDR3 in DNA: TGTGCCAGCAGACAAAGGTCTGGAAACACCATATATTTT.

This clonotype was recorded many times. The chain joins TRBV7-2 to TRBJ1-5; D is ambiguous. CDR3 length: 17 residues. Germline assignment: CDR1 SGHTA and CDR2 FQGNSA. The ends were cut back, 0 bases at V and 0 bases at J, with 12 bases in the middle. CDR3 nucleotides: TGTGCCAGCAGCTTAGCGCACGGCAGCTATAGCAATCAGCCCCAGCATTTT. It yields the protein CASSLAHGSYSNQPQHF. Full variable domain (remainder filled in from reference TRBV7-2 and TRBJ1-5): GAGVSQSPSNKVTEKGKDVELRCDPISGHTALYWYRQSLGQGLEFLIYFQGNSAPDKSGLPSDRFSAERTGGSVSTLTIQRTQQEDSAVYLCASSLAHGSYSNQPQHFGDGTRLSIL.

This clonotype was observed at least ten times. In DNA, the CDR3 is TGTGCCAGCAGTCCCACAGGGGCTGGGGCCAACGTCCTGACTTTC. Translation: CASSPTGAGANVLTF. This sequence joins TRBV6-1 and TRBJ2-6, with 7 bases aligning to TRBD1. V trimming: 5 bases; J trimming: 2 bases; junction bases outside the gene matches: 3. There are 15 residues in the CDR3. Germline CDR1 reads MNHNS; CDR2 reads SASEGT.

This clonotype was counted at least ten times. The chain joins TRBV7-8 to TRBJ2-7; a weak D match, TRBD2 (6 bases). V shed 1 base and J shed 6 bases, with 13 bases lying between them. CDR1 SGHVS and CDR2 FQNEAQ come from the germline V gene. CDR3 length equals 14 residues. The CDR3 is CASSLGFGAGEQYF. The CDR3 DNA reads TGTGCCAGCAGCTTAGGGTTTGGAGCGGGCGAGCAGTACTTC. The whole variable domain, filled in from reference TRBV7-8 and TRBJ2-7, reads GAGVSQSPRYKVAKRGQDVALRCDPISGHVSLFWYQQALGQGPEFLTYFQNEAQLDKSGLPSDRFFAERPEGSVSTLKIQRTQQEDSAVYLCASSLGFGAGEQYFGPGTRLTVT.

In this sample, this clonotype turned up many times. The chain links TRBV28 to TRBJ2-5, with D uncertain. Germline V CDR1 and CDR2: MDHEN, SYDVKM. V was cut by 4 bases and J by 3 bases, with 12 bases left in between. The CDR3 totals 14 residues. The CDR3 sequence is CASSWWGKKETQYF. As DNA, the CDR3 is TGTGCCAGCAGTTGGTGGGGAAAAAAAGAGACCCAGTACTTC.

This clonotype was detected many times. The gene calls are TRBV10-1 and TRBJ1-5, with 9 positions matching TRBD1. This CDR3 region has 15 residues. CDR1 is WNHNN, CDR2 SYGVQD, per germline (reference sequence). The V segment lost 9 bases and the J segment 7 bases; nucleotides outside the gene matches: 13. Written as DNA, the CDR3 is TGCGCCAGAAGATCTGACAGGGGGAACAACCAGCCCCAGCATTTT. Translation: CARRSDRGNNQPQHF.

This clonotype was detected ten times or more. V is TRBV25-1 and J is TRBJ2-7, with no clear D. Looked up from germline, CDR1 is MGHDK and CDR2 is SYGVNS. CDR3 length equals 14 residues. With 4 bases removed from V and 6 bases from J, the gap between germline ends came to 16 bases. In DNA form, the CDR3 reads TGTGCCAGCAGTGCTAGGGCGCGCGCCGTCGAGCAGTACTTC. Its translation: CASSARARAVEQYF.

This clonotype was seen at least ten times. The chain joins TRBV20-1 to TRBJ2-3; D is undetermined. CDR1 is DFQATT, CDR2 SNEGSKA, per germline (reference sequence). This CDR3 has 14 amino acids. V lost 0 bases and J 4 bases, leaving 11 bases between the germline ends. CDR3 sequence: CSARDRLYADTQYF. CDR3 DNA: TGCAGTGCTAGAGATCGTCTGTACGCAGATACGCAGTATTTT.

There are many counts of this clonotype. The V gene is TRBV9, the J gene TRBJ2-1; 9 positions agree with TRBD2. After removal of 4 bases from V and 2 bases from J, the junction contained 7 bases not matched to a gene. There are 16 residues in the CDR3. CDR1 is SGDLS and CDR2 is YYNGEE in the germline V gene. The CDR3 loop is CASSYLAGPAYNEQFF. Written as DNA, the CDR3 is TGTGCCAGCAGCTACCTAGCGGGACCAGCCTACAATGAGCAGTTCTTC. The complete variable domain, with remaining parts taken from reference TRBV9 and TRBJ2-1, reads DSGVTQTPKHLITATGQRVTLRCSPRSGDLSVYWYQQSLDQGLQFLIQYYNGEERAKGNILERFSAQQFPDLHSELNLSSLELGDSALYFCASSYLAGPAYNEQFFGPGTRLTVL.

This clonotype was seen at least ten times. The chain employs TRBV7-9 and TRBJ2-1; tentatively, D is TRBD2 (5 bases). CDR3 length: 15 amino acids. CDR1 is SEHNR, CDR2 FQNEAQ, per germline (reference sequence). Between the trimmed V and J ends, which lost 5 bases and 2 bases, there was a span of 13 bases. This chain's CDR3 is CASSPKRITYNEQFF. CDR3 in DNA: TGTGCCAGCAGCCCCAAGCGGATCACCTACAATGAGCAGTTCTTC.